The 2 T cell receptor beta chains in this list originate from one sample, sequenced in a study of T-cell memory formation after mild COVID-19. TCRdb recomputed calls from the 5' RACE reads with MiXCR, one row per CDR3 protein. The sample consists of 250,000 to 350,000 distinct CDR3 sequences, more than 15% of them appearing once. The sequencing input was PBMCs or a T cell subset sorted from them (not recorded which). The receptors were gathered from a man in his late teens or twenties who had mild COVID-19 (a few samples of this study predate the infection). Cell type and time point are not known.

CDR3 amino acids: CSARGQGYEQYV. The DNA for the CDR3 is TGCAGTGCTAGAGGGCAGGGGTACGAGCAGTACGTC. V usage is TRBV20-1 and J usage is TRBJ2-7, with TRBD1 as a possible D gene (6 bases). Germline assignment: CDR1 DFQATT and CDR2 SNEGSKA (reference sequence). This CDR3 contains 12 residues. V lost 1 base and J 4 bases, leaving 8 bases between the germline ends.

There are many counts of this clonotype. As DNA, the CDR3 is TGTGCCAGCAGGCACCGGGACCCTAAATTTGGCTACACCTTC. It is translated as CASRHRDPKFGYTF. J is TRBJ1-2 and V is TRBV6-5, with D possibly being TRBD1 (5 bases). Germline CDR1 and CDR2: MNHEY and SVGAGI. The CDR3 runs to 14 residues. V lost 6 bases and J 7 bases, leaving 18 bases between the germline ends.